This entry describes one TCR beta chain. These data belong to a study of blood T cell repertoires in COVID-19. Method: immunoSEQ multiplex PCR; TCRdb's copy keeps in-frame clones and lacks some. Found here are 100,000 to 150,000 clones, approximately 90% of them singletons; the top ten hold around 19%. The CDR3 spans 15 residues. V lost 5 bases to trimming and J lost 4 bases; unmatched junction nucleotides: 7. Germline values: CDR1 SGHTS, CDR2 YDEGEE. Sequencing was carried out using peripheral blood. This receptor was identified in a man in his fifties with active or convalescent COVID-19. The genes are TRBV5-8 and TRBJ2-2; 8 bases are a match to TRBD1. The CDR3 region has the DNA TGTGCCAGCAGTAGCCAGGGGGCAGGCACCGGGGAGCTGTTTTTT. Its translation is CASSSQGAGTGELFF.